The 13 T cell receptor beta chains below all came from one sample that was sequenced in a study of blood T cell repertoires in COVID-19. Assay: immunoSEQ multiplex PCR; the TCRdb copy retains only in-frame clones and omits some. Of 160,000 or so clones in the sample, around 90% were seen once. Material: peripheral blood. The origin of the receptors is a man aged 55 to 70 with acute or convalescent COVID-19.

V is TRBV6-1 and J is TRBJ1-4; no definite D call. Germline CDR1 and CDR2: MNHNS and SASEGT. Trimming left V 3 bases short and J 0 bases short, with 14 bases between. The CDR3 totals 17 residues. CDR3 in amino acids: CASSEPGIGATNEKLFF. In DNA, the CDR3 is TGTGCCAGCAGTGAGCCCGGGATTGGAGCAACTAATGAAAAACTGTTTTTT.

This chain joins TRBV29-1 and TRBJ1-5; 7 nucleotides align to TRBD1. Looked up from germline, CDR1 is SQVTM and CDR2 is ANQGSEA. Trimming cost V 5 bases and J 3 bases; bases outside gene matches: 7. The length of the CDR3 is 14 residues. The CDR3 region has the DNA TGCAGCGTTAAAAGCGGACAGGACAATCAGCCCCAGCATTTT. The encoded protein is CSVKSGQDNQPQHF.

In DNA form, the CDR3 reads TGTGCCACCAGGGACAGGAACACCGGGGAGCTGTTTTTT. Its translation: CATRDRNTGELFF. The chain uses TRBV24-1 and TRBJ2-2; D may be TRBD1 (6 bases). The CDR3 consists of 13 residues. V was pared by 7 bases and J by 1 base, with 6 bases between. Germline V gene sequence: CDR1 KGHDR, CDR2 SFDVKD.

This chain uses TRBV6-5 with TRBJ1-2; possibly TRBD1 for D (5 bases). CDR1 is MNHEY and CDR2 is SVGAGI in the germline V gene. With 6 bases removed from V and 10 bases from J, the gap between germline ends came to 21 bases. The CDR3 has 14 residues. The CDR3 reads CASSQRRGSMDYTF. The CDR3, as DNA: TGTGCCAGCAGCCAACGAAGGGGATCTATGGACTACACCTTC.

J is TRBJ1-2 and V is TRBV9, with D maybe TRBD1 (6 bases). Germline values: CDR1 SGDLS, CDR2 YYNGEE. The CDR3 consists of 16 residues. The V end was cut by 3 bases, the J end by 8 bases, with 23 bases between. CDR3 amino acids: CASSEPRGVGFLGYTF. Written as DNA, the CDR3 is TGTGCCAGCAGCGAACCCAGGGGCGTGGGTTTTTTAGGCTACACCTTC.

This chain uses TRBV7-2 with TRBJ1-5, with TRBD1 identical over 9 bases. Per germline, CDR1 SGHTA and CDR2 FQGNSA. V was clipped by 1 base and J by 3 bases; unmatched bases: 4. This CDR3 spans 16 amino acids. The CDR3 sequence is CASSLGGDRVNQPQHF. CDR3 bases: TGTGCCAGCAGCTTAGGGGGGGACAGGGTCAATCAGCCCCAGCATTTT.

The V call is TRBV21-1, the J call TRBJ2-7; whether TRBD1, the table's D call, matches the DNA was not checked. TRBV21-1 is a known pseudogene. The CDR3 is 14 amino acids. The CDR3 protein is CASSKRQGSYEQYF. CDR3 in DNA: TGTGCCAGCAGCAAGAGACAGGGCTCCTACGAGCAGTACTTC.

The J gene is TRBJ2-7, the V gene TRBV5-5, with D perhaps matching TRBD1 (5 bases). With 2 bases removed from V and 1 base from J, the gap between germline ends came to 13 bases. The germline V gene has CDR1 SGHKS and CDR2 YYEKEE (reference sequence). The CDR3 is made up of 15 amino acids. The CDR3 sequence is CASSFVSPGSYEQYF. CDR3 sequence (DNA): TGTGCCAGCAGCTTCGTTTCTCCAGGGTCCTACGAGCAGTACTTC.

This clone was seen a handful of times. V is TRBV4-2 and J is TRBJ1-1, with a weak D call TRBD1 (6 bases). The V and J ends lost 2 bases and 1 base respectively, with 8 bases between them. This CDR3 region has 14 residues. CDR1 and CDR2 (germline): LGHNA, YNFKEQ. The CDR3 spells CASSQNRENTEAFF. The CDR3 DNA reads TGTGCCAGCAGCCAAAACAGGGAGAACACTGAAGCTTTCTTT.

The sample holds one count of this clone. The CDR3 loop is CASSSLAGEQETQYF. DNA of the CDR3: TGTGCCAGCAGTTCCCTAGCGGGGGAACAAGAGACCCAGTACTTC. This sequence joins TRBV6-5 and TRBJ2-5; 10 nucleotides align to TRBD2. The V and J ends lost 4 bases and 2 bases, in that order; junction bases with no gene match: 4. Germline CDR1 is MNHEY and CDR2 is SVGAGI. This CDR3 is built from 15 residues.

This chain links TRBV7-2 with TRBJ1-2, with D maybe TRBD1 (6 bases). Trimming cost V 5 bases and J 0 bases, with 10 bases left between them. This CDR3 comprises 14 residues. The germline V gene encodes CDR1 SGHTA and CDR2 FQGNSA. In DNA, the CDR3 is TGTGCCAGCAGCCCGGACAGAGCTAACTATGGCTACACCTTC. Translating gives CASSPDRANYGYTF.

CDR3 nucleotide sequence: TGTGCCAGCAGGACACAGGGCTACAATGAGCAGTTCTTC. Amino acids: CASRTQGYNEQFF. This chain uses TRBV7-2 with TRBJ2-1; a weak D match, TRBD1 (6 bases). Germline V CDR1 and CDR2: SGHTA, FQGNSA. Trimming took off 6 bases at V and 3 bases at J, with 9 bases between the two ends. CDR3 size: 13 residues.

This rearrangement joins TRBV6-1 to TRBJ2-7, with D uncertain. Looked up from germline, CDR1 is MNHNS and CDR2 is SASEGT. The CDR3 length is 14 residues. V lost 3 bases to trimming and J lost 1 base, with 10 bases between them. The CDR3, as DNA: TGTGCCAGCAGTGAGGGCAGGATGTCCTACGAGCAGTACTTC. This translates into CASSEGRMSYEQYF.